The present TCR beta chain was sequenced within a study of blood T cell repertoires in COVID-19. The wider study: Material from acute and convalescent COVID-19 was sourced from the United States, Italy and Spain.

Allocation to cohorts depended on clinical history reported by the participants. Here immunoSEQ multiplex PCR was the method, and the copy in TCRdb shows in-frame clones only, minus some. Of around 300,000 clones listed, about 85% are singletons. The ends were cut back, 9 bases at V and 4 bases at J, with 25 bases in the middle. The CDR3 runs 17 residues. Germline CDR1 reads LNHDA; CDR2 reads SQIVND (reference sequence). This receptor was identified in a woman aged 45-59 years who had recovered from COVID-19. This sequence joins TRBV19 and TRBJ2-1, with D possibly being TRBD1 (9 bases). The specimen was PBMCs or T cells enriched from blood (not recorded which). In nucleotides, the CDR3 is TGTGCCAGCCAGGGTAGCGGGACAGGGACGGGTTACAATGAGCAGTTCTTC. Protein: CASQGSGTGTGYNEQFF.